One and the same sample provided the 9 T cell receptor beta chains below, sequenced in a study of identical twins' blood T cells. TCRdb re-derived calls from the 5' RACE reads in MiXCR, one entry per CDR3 protein. Among about 370,000 distinct CDR3 sequences listed, over 25% were seen once. The sequencing input was PBMCs. These receptors were collected from a woman aged 18 to 50 in good health.

V gene TRBV15 combines with J gene TRBJ1-5; D remains ambiguous. The CDR3 sequence is 12 residues long. The germline V gene encodes CDR1 LNHNV and CDR2 YYDKDF (reference sequence). V lost 8 bases, J lost 4 bases, and 9 bases lay in between. The CDR3 bases are TGTGCCACCCAATCGGTTAATCAGCCCCAGCATTTT. Encoded protein: CATQSVNQPQHF.

This clonotype turned up a few times. This rearrangement joins TRBV12-3 or TRBV12-4 to TRBJ2-7, with a possible D match to TRBD2 (5 bases). This CDR3 region has 14 residues. Deletions cut 5 bases from V and 0 bases from J, with 11 bases between. The CDR3 here is CASSRTRVSYEQYF. The CDR3 DNA is TGTGCCAGCAGTAGGACGCGGGTCTCCTACGAGCAGTACTTC.

The table lists this clonotype with a few counts. The rearrangement joins TRBV10-3 to TRBJ1-1; tentative D call: TRBD1 (6 bases). CDR3 size: 14 residues. Trimming removed 2 bases from V and 4 bases from J, with 11 bases in between. Germline CDR1 reads ENHRY; CDR2 reads SYGVKD. The CDR3 protein is CAISEQGSGTEAFF. CDR3 DNA: TGTGCCATCAGTGAGCAGGGGTCGGGCACTGAAGCTTTCTTT.

The CDR3 here is CASSPWDGNQPQHF. The DNA for the CDR3 is TGTGCCAGTAGCCCTTGGGACGGCAATCAGCCCCAGCATTTT. The chain joins TRBV19 to TRBJ1-5; D perhaps matches TRBD1 (5 bases). From germline, CDR1 is LNHDA and CDR2 SQIVND (reference sequence). V was clipped by 6 bases and J by 2 bases, with 11 bases between them. CDR3 length: 14 amino acids.

This clonotype was seen only a few times. The CDR3 is CASSLRSAWEETQYF. The CDR3 region has the DNA TGTGCCAGCAGCTTAAGATCGGCTTGGGAAGAGACCCAGTACTTC. The J gene is TRBJ2-5, the V gene TRBV11-3; no definite D call. The CDR3 spans 15 residues. Trimming stripped 2 bases from V and 3 bases from J, with 13 bases between. In germline, CDR1 is SGHNT, CDR2 YENEEA.

V is TRBV20-1 and J is TRBJ2-7; maybe TRBD2 (5 bases). The CDR3 is 14 residues long. CDR1 is DFQATT, CDR2 SNEGSKA, per germline (reference sequence). V lost 5 bases to trimming and J lost 7 bases, with 21 bases between them. The CDR3 sequence: CSASRTGNPGEQYF. The CDR3 coding sequence is TGCAGTGCTTCCCGAACGGGAAACCCCGGGGAGCAGTACTTC.

In regard to this clonotype: A junction end diverges from the germline sequence, so it may reflect a read error. V is TRBV20-1 and J is TRBJ1-6; TRBD1 aligns across 7 bases. Germline assignment: CDR1 DFQATT and CDR2 SNEGSKA (reference sequence). CDR3 size: 16 residues. CDR3 in DNA: TGCAGTGCTAGAGATCTAACAGGGGTACGGAATTCACCCCCCCACTTT. Its translation: CSARDLTGVRNSPPHF.

This chain connects TRBV15 to TRBJ1-2; D not resolved. Trimming cost V 0 bases and J 4 bases, with 9 bases left between them. CDR1 and CDR2 from the germline V gene are LNHNV and YYDKDF (reference sequence). This CDR3 spans 14 amino acids. CDR3 residues: CATSRDWVSYGYTF. In DNA, the CDR3 is TGTGCCACCAGCAGAGATTGGGTTAGCTATGGCTACACCTTC. Based on the CDR3 plus reference TRBV15 and TRBJ1-2, the full variable domain is DAMVIQNPRYQVTQFGKPVTLSCSQTLNHNVMYWYQQKSSQAPKLLFHYYDKDFNNEADTPDNFQSRRPNTSFCFLDIRSPGLGDTAMYLCATSRDWVSYGYTFGSGTRLTVV.

This clonotype was observed a few times. The V call is TRBV11-3, the J call TRBJ1-6, with D unresolved. The V gene lost 5 bases and the J gene lost 8 bases, with 10 bases spanning the gap. Germline CDR1 and CDR2: SGHNT and YENEEA. CDR3 length equals 13 residues. The CDR3 nucleotides are TGTGCCAGCAGCCTCAACGCCGATTCACCCCTCCACTTT. The encoded protein is CASSLNADSPLHF.